This T cell receptor (beta chain) was sequenced for a study of response to subunit inactivated influenza vaccine. The study's findings and limits: Each seasonal influenza vaccination recruits few new T cells, the authors suggested.

TCRdb passed the RT-PCR reads through MiXCR, listing each CDR3 protein once. The repertoire holds roughly 650,000 distinct CDR3 sequences, around 16% seen once, with 11% in the top ten. This clonotype was observed many times. Antigen unknown. The sample was PBMCs from blood, taken 12 days after vaccination. The source is a man between 50 and 59 years old who received an inactivated influenza vaccine.

The CDR3 sequence is CASSSAPRGTTDTQYF. In DNA form, the CDR3 reads TGCGCCAGCAGCTCGGCCCCCAGGGGCACTACAGATACGCAGTATTTT. The rearrangement joins TRBV5-1 to TRBJ2-3, with a weak D call TRBD1 (6 bases). The V gene lost 3 bases and the J gene lost 3 bases, with 17 bases spanning the gap. Germline-derived CDR1 and CDR2 are SGHRS and YFSETQ. This CDR3 region has 16 residues.